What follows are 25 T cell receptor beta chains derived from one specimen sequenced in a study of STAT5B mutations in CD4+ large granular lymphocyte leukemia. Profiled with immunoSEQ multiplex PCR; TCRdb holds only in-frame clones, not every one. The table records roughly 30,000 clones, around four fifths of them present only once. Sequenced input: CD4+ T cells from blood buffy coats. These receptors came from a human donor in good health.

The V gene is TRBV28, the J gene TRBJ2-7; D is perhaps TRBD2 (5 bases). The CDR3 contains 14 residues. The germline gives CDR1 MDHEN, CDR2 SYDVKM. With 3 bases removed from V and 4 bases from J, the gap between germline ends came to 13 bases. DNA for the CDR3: TGTGCCAGCAGTTTCGAGGACGGACTTTACGAGCAGTACTTC. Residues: CASSFEDGLYEQYF.

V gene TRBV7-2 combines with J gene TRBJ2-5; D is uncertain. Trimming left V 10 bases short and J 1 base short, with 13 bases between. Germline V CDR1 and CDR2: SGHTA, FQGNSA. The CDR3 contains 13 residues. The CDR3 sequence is CATRRSTQETQYF. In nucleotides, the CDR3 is TGTGCCACCCGCCGCTCCACCCAAGAGACCCAGTACTTC.

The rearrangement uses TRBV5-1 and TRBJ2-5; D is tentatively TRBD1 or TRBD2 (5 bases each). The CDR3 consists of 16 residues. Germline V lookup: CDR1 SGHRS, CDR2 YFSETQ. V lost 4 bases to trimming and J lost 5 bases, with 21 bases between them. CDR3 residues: CASSPTLGQPGETQYF. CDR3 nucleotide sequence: TGCGCCAGCAGCCCGACCTTGGGGCAGCCGGGGGAGACCCAGTACTTC.

The CDR3 loop reads CASSPVNSGFYEQYF. The CDR3 DNA is TGTGCCAGCAGCCCCGTTAACAGCGGATTTTACGAGCAGTACTTC. J is TRBJ2-7 and V is TRBV5-5; D is perhaps TRBD2 (5 bases). The CDR3 has 15 residues. CDR1 is SGHKS and CDR2 is YYEKEE in the germline V gene (reference sequence). V lost 4 bases and J 4 bases, leaving 18 bases between the germline ends.

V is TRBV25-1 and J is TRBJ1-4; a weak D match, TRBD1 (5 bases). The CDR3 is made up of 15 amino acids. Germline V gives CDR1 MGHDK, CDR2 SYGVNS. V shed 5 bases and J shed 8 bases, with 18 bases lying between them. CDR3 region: CASSLWAGTEEKLFF. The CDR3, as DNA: TGTGCCAGCAGTTTGTGGGCAGGGACGGAGGAAAAACTGTTTTTT.

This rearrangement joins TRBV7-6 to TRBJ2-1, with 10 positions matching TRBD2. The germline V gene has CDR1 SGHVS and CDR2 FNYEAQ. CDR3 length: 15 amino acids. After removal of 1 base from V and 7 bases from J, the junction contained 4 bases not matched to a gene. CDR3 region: CASSLDASGSNEQFF. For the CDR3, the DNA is TGTGCCAGCAGCTTAGACGCTAGCGGGAGTAATGAGCAGTTCTTC. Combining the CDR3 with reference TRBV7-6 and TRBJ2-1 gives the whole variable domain GAGVSQSPRYKVTKRGQDVALRCDPISGHVSLYWYRQALGQGPEFLTYFNYEAQQDKSGLPNDRFSAERPEGSISTLTIQRTEQRDSAMYRCASSLDASGSNEQFFGPGTRLTVL.

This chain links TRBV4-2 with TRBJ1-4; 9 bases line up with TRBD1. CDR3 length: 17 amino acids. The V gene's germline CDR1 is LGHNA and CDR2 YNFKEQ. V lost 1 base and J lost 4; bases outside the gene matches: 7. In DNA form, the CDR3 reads TGTGCCAGCAGCCAAGTGGACAGGGGTCTTGGTAATGAAAAACTGTTTTTT. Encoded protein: CASSQVDRGLGNEKLFF.

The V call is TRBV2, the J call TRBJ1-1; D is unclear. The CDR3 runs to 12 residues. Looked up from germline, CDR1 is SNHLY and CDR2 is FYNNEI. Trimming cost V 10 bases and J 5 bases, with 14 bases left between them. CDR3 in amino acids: CATRFVVTEAFF. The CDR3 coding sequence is TGTGCCACCCGCTTTGTAGTAACTGAAGCTTTCTTT.

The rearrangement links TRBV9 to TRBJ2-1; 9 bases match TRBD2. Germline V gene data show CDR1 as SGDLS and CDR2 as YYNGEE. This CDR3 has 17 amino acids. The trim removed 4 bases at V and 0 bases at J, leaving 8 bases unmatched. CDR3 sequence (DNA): TGTGCCAGCAGCCCCAGACTAGCGGCTCGCTCCTACAATGAGCAGTTCTTC. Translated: CASSPRLAARSYNEQFF.

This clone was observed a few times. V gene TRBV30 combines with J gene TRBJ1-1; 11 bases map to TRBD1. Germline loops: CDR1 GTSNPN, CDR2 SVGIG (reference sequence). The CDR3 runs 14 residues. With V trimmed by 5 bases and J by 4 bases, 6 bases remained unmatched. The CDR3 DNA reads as TGTGCCTGGGTACCCGGGACAGGGGGCACTGAAGCTTTCTTT. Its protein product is CAWVPGTGGTEAFF.

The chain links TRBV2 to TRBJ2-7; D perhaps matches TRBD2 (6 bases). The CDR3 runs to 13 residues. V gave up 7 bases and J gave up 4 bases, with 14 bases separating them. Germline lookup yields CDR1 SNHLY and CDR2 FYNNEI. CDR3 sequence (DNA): TGTGCCAGCATGGGGGGATCGGTGTACGAGCAGTACTTC. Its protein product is CASMGGSVYEQYF.

The CDR3 spells CASRGTNRGGEDTQYF. In DNA, the CDR3 is TGCGCCAGCAGGGGTACCAACAGGGGGGGCGAAGATACGCAGTATTTT. V and J are TRBV10-2 and TRBJ2-3, with a possible D match to TRBD1 (8 bases). This CDR3 has 16 amino acids. Germline CDR1 reads WSHSY; CDR2 reads SAAADI. Trimming left V 6 bases short and J 5 bases short, with 21 bases between.

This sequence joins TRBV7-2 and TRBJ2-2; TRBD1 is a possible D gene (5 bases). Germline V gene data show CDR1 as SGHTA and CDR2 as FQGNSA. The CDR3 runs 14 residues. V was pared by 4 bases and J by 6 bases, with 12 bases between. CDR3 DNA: TGTGCCAGCAGCTCCCTAGTAGGGGCCGGGGAGCTGTTTTTT. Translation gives CASSSLVGAGELFF. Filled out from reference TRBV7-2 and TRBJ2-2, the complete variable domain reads GAGVSQSPSNKVTEKGKDVELRCDPISGHTALYWYRQSLGQGLEFLIYFQGNSAPDKSGLPSDRFSAERTGGSVSTLTIQRTQQEDSAVYLCASSSLVGAGELFFGEGSRLTVL.

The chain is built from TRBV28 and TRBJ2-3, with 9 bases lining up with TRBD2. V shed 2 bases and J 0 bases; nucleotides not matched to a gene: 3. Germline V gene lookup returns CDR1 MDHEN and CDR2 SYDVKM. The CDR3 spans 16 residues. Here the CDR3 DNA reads TGTGCCAGCAGTTTAGCGGGAGGGCCGAGCACAGATACGCAGTATTTT. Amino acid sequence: CASSLAGGPSTDTQYF.

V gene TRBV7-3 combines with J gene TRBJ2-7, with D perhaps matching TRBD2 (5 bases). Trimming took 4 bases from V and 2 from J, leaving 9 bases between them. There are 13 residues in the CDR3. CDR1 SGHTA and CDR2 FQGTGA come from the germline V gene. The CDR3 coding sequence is TGTGCCAGCAGCTCGGGGAACCCCTACGAGCAGTACTTC. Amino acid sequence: CASSSGNPYEQYF. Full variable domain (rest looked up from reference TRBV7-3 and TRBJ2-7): GAGVSQTPSNKVTEKGKYVELRCDPISGHTALYWYRQSLGQGPEFLIYFQGTGAADDSGLPNDRFFAVRPEGSVSTLKIQRTERGDSAVYLCASSSGNPYEQYFGPGTRLTVT.

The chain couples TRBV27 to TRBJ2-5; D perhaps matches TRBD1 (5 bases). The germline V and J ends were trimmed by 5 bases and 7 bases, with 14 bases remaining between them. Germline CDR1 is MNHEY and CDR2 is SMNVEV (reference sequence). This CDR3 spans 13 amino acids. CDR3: CASSPVQVGTQYF. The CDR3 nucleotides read TGTGCCAGCAGTCCGGTACAGGTCGGGACCCAGTACTTC.

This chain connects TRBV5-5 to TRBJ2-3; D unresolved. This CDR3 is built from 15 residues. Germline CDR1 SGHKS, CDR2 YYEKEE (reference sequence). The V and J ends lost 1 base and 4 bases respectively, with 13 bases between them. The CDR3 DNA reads TGTGCCAGCAGCTTGACAATTGGCAGTGCAGATACGCAGTATTTT. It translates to CASSLTIGSADTQYF.

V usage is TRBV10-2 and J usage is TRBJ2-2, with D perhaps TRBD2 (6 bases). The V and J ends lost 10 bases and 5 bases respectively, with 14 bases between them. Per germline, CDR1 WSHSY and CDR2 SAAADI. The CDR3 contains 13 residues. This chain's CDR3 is CATGKGRTGELFF. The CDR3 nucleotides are TGCGCCACCGGGAAGGGGAGGACCGGGGAGCTGTTTTTT.

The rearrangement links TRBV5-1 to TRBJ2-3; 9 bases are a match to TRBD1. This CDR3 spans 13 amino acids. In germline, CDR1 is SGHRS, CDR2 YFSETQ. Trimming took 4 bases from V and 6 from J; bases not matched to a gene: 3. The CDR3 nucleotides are TGCGCCAGCAGCGACAGGGGGGTCGATACGCAGTATTTT. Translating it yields CASSDRGVDTQYF.

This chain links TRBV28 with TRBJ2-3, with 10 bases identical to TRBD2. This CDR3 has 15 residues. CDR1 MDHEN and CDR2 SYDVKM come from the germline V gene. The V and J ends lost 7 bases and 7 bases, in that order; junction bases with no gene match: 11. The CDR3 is CASTPAGGPRNTQYF. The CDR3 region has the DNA TGTGCCAGCACTCCAGCGGGAGGGCCAAGAAATACGCAGTATTTT.

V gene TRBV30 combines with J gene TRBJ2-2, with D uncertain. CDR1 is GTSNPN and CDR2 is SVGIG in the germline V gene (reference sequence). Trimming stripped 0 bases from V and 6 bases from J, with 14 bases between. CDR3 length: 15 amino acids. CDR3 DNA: TGTGCCTGGAGTGTACTATTGACCGGAGCCGGGGAGCTGTTTTTT. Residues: CAWSVLLTGAGELFF. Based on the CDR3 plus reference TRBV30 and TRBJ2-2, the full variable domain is SQTIHQWPATLVQPVGSPLSLECTVEGTSNPNLYWYRQAAGRGLQLLFYSVGIGQISSEVPQNLSASRPQDRQFILSSKKLLLSDSGFYLCAWSVLLTGAGELFFGEGSRLTVL.

This chain's CDR3 is CAWSVGSSSNQPQHF. The CDR3 DNA reads TGTGCCTGGAGTGTCGGGAGCTCCAGCAATCAGCCCCAGCATTTT. The gene calls are TRBV30 and TRBJ1-5; D gene unclear. CDR3 length: 15 amino acids. V was shortened by 0 bases and J by 1 base, with 10 bases between the two germline ends. Germline CDR1 reads GTSNPN; CDR2 reads SVGIG (reference sequence).

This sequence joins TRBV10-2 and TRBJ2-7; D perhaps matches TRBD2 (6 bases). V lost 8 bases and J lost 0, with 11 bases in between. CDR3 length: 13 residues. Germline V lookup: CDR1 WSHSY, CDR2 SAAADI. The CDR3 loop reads CASATGGSYEQYF. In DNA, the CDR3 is TGCGCCAGCGCGACCGGGGGCTCCTACGAGCAGTACTTC.

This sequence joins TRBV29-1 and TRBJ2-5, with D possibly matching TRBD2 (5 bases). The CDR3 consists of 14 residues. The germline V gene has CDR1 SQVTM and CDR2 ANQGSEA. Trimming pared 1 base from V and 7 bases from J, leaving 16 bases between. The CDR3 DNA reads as TGCAGCGTTGAAGCCGGCTATCCGGGGATGACCCAGTACTTC. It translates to CSVEAGYPGMTQYF.

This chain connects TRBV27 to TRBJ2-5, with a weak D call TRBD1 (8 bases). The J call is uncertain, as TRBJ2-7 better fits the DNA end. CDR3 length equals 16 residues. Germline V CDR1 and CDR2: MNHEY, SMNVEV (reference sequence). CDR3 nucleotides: TGTGCCAGCAGTTTAACCGTCACAGGGGGAGGGTACGAGCAGTACTTC. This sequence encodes CASSLTVTGGGYEQYF.